Each of the 26 T cell receptor beta chains below was sequenced from the same sample in a study of cytomegalovirus exposure and HLA in healthy donors. Primers included in the PCR were 60 Vbeta and 13 Jbeta primers. Using immunoSEQ multiplex PCR, the repertoire was profiled, and TCRdb retains in-frame clones only, with some absent. The sample has under 200,000 clones, roughly 77% seen once. Input material: PBMCs. The source is a male donor in good health and CMV-seronegative.

This clone was counted only a few times. The gene calls are TRBV6-6 and TRBJ2-3; TRBD1 aligns across 8 bases. V lost 4 bases to trimming and J lost 6 bases; unmatched junction nucleotides: 6. Germline CDR1 reads MNHNY; CDR2 reads SVGAGI (reference sequence). The CDR3 totals 14 residues. The CDR3 sequence is CASSSPGQADTQYF. CDR3 sequence (DNA): TGTGCCAGCAGTTCCCCGGGACAGGCGGATACGCAGTATTTT.

The J gene is TRBJ2-7, the V gene TRBV6-5, with D possibly TRBD1 on 6 matching bases. Trimming cost V 0 bases and J 2 bases, with 11 bases left between them. The V gene's germline CDR1 is MNHEY and CDR2 SVGAGI. CDR3 length: 15 residues. The CDR3 DNA reads as TGTGCCAGCAGTTACTCGGACAGCCCCACCTACGAGCAGTACTTC. Translation gives CASSYSDSPTYEQYF.

The V gene is TRBV30, the J gene TRBJ2-1, with D uncertain. The CDR3 is 11 amino acids. V shed 1 base and J shed 9 bases, with 7 bases lying between them. The germline gives CDR1 GTSNPN, CDR2 SVGIG (reference sequence). The CDR3 spells CAWSAGGEQFF. The CDR3 DNA reads TGTGCCTGGAGTGCGGGTGGTGAGCAGTTCTTC. Variable domain in full (rest from reference TRBV30 and TRBJ2-1): SQTIHQWPATLVQPVGSPLSLECTVEGTSNPNLYWYRQAAGRGLQLLFYSVGIGQISSEVPQNLSASRPQDRQFILSSKKLLLSDSGFYLCAWSAGGEQFFGPGTRLTVL.

The V and J genes are TRBV7-9 and TRBJ2-2, with a possible D match to TRBD1 (6 bases). With 1 base removed from V and 7 bases from J, the gap between germline ends came to 19 bases. CDR3 length: 17 residues. Germline V CDR1 and CDR2: SEHNR, FQNEAQ (reference sequence). The CDR3 DNA reads as TGTGCCAGCAGCTTAGGCCAGGGGCGAATCACCGGCGGGGAGCTGTTTTTT. Translation gives CASSLGQGRITGGELFF.

The chain is built from TRBV7-3 and TRBJ2-7, with D possibly being TRBD1 (5 bases). Trimming pared 0 bases from V and 4 bases from J, leaving 19 bases between. Germline V gives CDR1 SGHTA, CDR2 FQGTGA. The CDR3 has 17 amino acids. Here the CDR3 DNA reads TGTGCCAGCAGCTTAACTTATGCCGATGCAGGGTGGTACGAGCAGTACTTC. Protein sequence: CASSLTYADAGWYEQYF.

J is TRBJ1-1 and V is TRBV7-3; D ambiguous. Germline V gene lookup returns CDR1 SGHTA and CDR2 FQGTGA. V was pared by 5 bases and J by 10 bases, with 14 bases between. The CDR3 totals 12 residues. The CDR3, as DNA: TGTGCCAGCAGCCCCGGTGGGAGGGTAGCTTTCTTT. Protein: CASSPGGRVAFF.

This chain links TRBV7-9 with TRBJ1-4; 12 positions agree with TRBD1. The CDR3 runs 17 residues. Trimming at V came to 5 bases and at J to 7 bases, leaving 11 bases not matched to a gene. CDR1 and CDR2 from the germline V gene are SEHNR and FQNEAQ (reference sequence). The CDR3 DNA follows: TGTGCCAGCAGCCAACCACAAGGGACAGGGGGCAGTGAAAAACTGTTTTTT. It encodes CASSQPQGTGGSEKLFF.

V and J are TRBV7-2 and TRBJ1-4, with TRBD1 matching 7 bases. V lost 1 base, J lost 10 bases, and 6 bases stayed unmatched. CDR1 and CDR2 from the germline V gene are SGHTA and FQGNSA. There are 14 residues in the CDR3. As DNA, the CDR3 is TGTGCCAGCAGCTTAGGACAGGGTGGGGGAAAACTGTTTTTT. This sequence encodes CASSLGQGGGKLFF.

This clone was detected only once. The chain joins TRBV12-5 to TRBJ2-3; 8 bases fit TRBD2. The CDR3 spans 14 residues. The trim removed 5 bases at V and 5 bases at J, leaving 6 bases unmatched. Per the germline V gene, CDR1 is LGHNT and CDR2 is FRNRAP. The CDR3: CASGPSGGVDTQYF. In DNA form, the CDR3 reads TGTGCTAGTGGTCCGTCGGGGGGGGTAGATACGCAGTATTTT.

This clone was counted a single time. V and J are TRBV28 and TRBJ2-3, with D perhaps TRBD1 (6 bases). Deletions cut 5 bases from V and 0 bases from J, with 12 bases between. The germline gives CDR1 MDHEN, CDR2 SYDVKM. The CDR3 runs to 15 residues. In nucleotides, the CDR3 is TGTGCCAGCAGTACCCTGGGGGCTAGCACAGATACGCAGTATTTT. This gives the protein CASSTLGASTDTQYF.

The rearrangement links TRBV9 to TRBJ2-7; D is undetermined. V lost 0 bases, J lost 2 bases, and 6 bases lay in between. CDR3 length: 13 residues. Germline loops: CDR1 SGDLS, CDR2 YYNGEE. The CDR3 loop is CASSVAIAYEQYF. CDR3 DNA: TGTGCCAGCAGCGTAGCTATAGCCTACGAGCAGTACTTC.

J is TRBJ2-1 and V is TRBV4-3, with D possibly matching TRBD1 (6 bases). Trimming removed 2 bases at V and 8 bases at J, with 13 bases between. This CDR3 has 14 residues. Germline V lookup: CDR1 LGHNA, CDR2 YSLEER. The CDR3 nucleotides are TGCGCCAGCAGCCAACTTAAACCAGGGGATGAGCAGTTCTTC. Translated, it gives CASSQLKPGDEQFF.

This clone appeared a few times. This chain uses TRBV19 with TRBJ1-1; D is unclear. The germline CDR1 and CDR2 sequences are LNHDA and SQIVND (reference sequence). V dropped 6 bases and J dropped 1 base, with 12 bases sitting between them. This CDR3 is built from 14 residues. CDR3 nucleotide sequence: TGTGCCAGTAGCCAAGGAGTGGCGAACACTGAAGCTTTCTTT. As protein: CASSQGVANTEAFF.

The chain links TRBV4-1 to TRBJ2-3, with a weak D call TRBD2 (5 bases). The CDR3 is 14 residues long. CDR1 is MGHRA, CDR2 YSYEKL, per germline. Deletions cut 5 bases from V and 2 bases from J, with 11 bases between. The DNA for the CDR3 is TGCGCCAGCAGCAAAAGCGGAGTCACAGATACGCAGTATTTT. Its translation: CASSKSGVTDTQYF.

The chain couples TRBV7-2 to TRBJ1-5, with D possibly being TRBD1 (5 bases). This CDR3 has 15 residues. Trimming pared 2 bases from V and 2 bases from J, leaving 10 bases between. Germline V gene sequence: CDR1 SGHTA, CDR2 FQGNSA. As DNA, the CDR3 is TGTGCCAGCAGCTTACAGGGCAGGGGCAATCAGCCCCAGCATTTT. Protein: CASSLQGRGNQPQHF.

The chain is built from TRBV5-4 and TRBJ2-5; TRBD1 matches 10 bases. The end of the DNA fits TRBJ2-7 better, so the J call may be wrong. The germline gives CDR1 SGHNT, CDR2 YYREEE (reference sequence). This CDR3 region has 15 residues. The CDR3 sequence is CASSVPGQGSYEQYF. Here the CDR3 DNA reads TGTGCCAGCAGCGTTCCGGGACAGGGGTCCTACGAGCAGTACTTC.

In its sample, this clone was seen a few times. This chain uses TRBV4-3 with TRBJ2-1; D is unclear. Trimming cost V 1 base and J 3 bases, with 13 bases left between them. The CDR3 contains 16 residues. Germline V gene data show CDR1 as LGHNA and CDR2 as YSLEER. The CDR3 DNA sequence: TGCGCCAGCAGCCAAGTGGCCCGCGGTTTCTACAATGAGCAGTTCTTC. Encoded protein: CASSQVARGFYNEQFF.

The chain recombines TRBV5-1 with TRBJ2-7, with D tentatively TRBD1 (7 bases). The germline gives CDR1 SGHRS, CDR2 YFSETQ. The CDR3 extends over 15 amino acids. V was cut by 4 bases and J by 0 bases, with 14 bases left in between. CDR3 coding DNA: TGCGCCAGCAGCACACAGGGGCGGGGCTCCTACGAGCAGTACTTC. Translating gives CASSTQGRGSYEQYF.

The chain uses TRBV19 and TRBJ1-5; tentative D call: TRBD1 (6 bases). CDR3 length equals 16 residues. The germline V gene has CDR1 LNHDA and CDR2 SQIVND (reference sequence). V lost 3 bases and J lost 6, with 18 bases in between. The CDR3 region has the DNA TGTGCCAGTAGTATTCGGGGGGAGGGGGAAAGTCAGCCCCAGCATTTT. Translated: CASSIRGEGESQPQHF.

This clone was counted only a few times. The chain carries TRBV19 and TRBJ1-4; D unresolved. Per the germline V gene, CDR1 is LNHDA and CDR2 is SQIVND (reference sequence). The CDR3 runs 15 residues. The V end lost 5 bases, the J end lost 3 bases, and 13 bases lay between the germline ends. The CDR3 sequence: CASSAGSAANEKLFF. CDR3 nucleotide sequence: TGTGCCAGTAGTGCGGGCTCGGCGGCTAATGAAAAACTGTTTTTT.

This clone has just one count. The chain combines TRBV5-1 with TRBJ1-1, with D possibly being TRBD1 (5 bases). In germline, CDR1 is SGHRS, CDR2 YFSETQ. There are 13 residues in the CDR3. The V end was cut by 2 bases, the J end by 4 bases, with 9 bases between. The CDR3 region is CASSFDSSTEAFF. The CDR3 DNA sequence: TGCGCCAGCAGCTTTGACAGCAGCACTGAAGCTTTCTTT.

This clone was seen only a few times. The chain has TRBV6-5 and TRBJ2-3; unclear D gene. Germline lookup yields CDR1 MNHEY and CDR2 SVGAGI. V lost 0 bases and J 5 bases, leaving 6 bases between the germline ends. The CDR3 extends over 13 amino acids. As DNA, the CDR3 is TGTGCCAGCAGTTACTCCGGTCTAGATACGCAGTATTTT. This codes for CASSYSGLDTQYF.

This clone was seen a single time. The chain employs TRBV27 and TRBJ2-3; 13 bases agree with TRBD2. Germline CDR1 and CDR2: MNHEY and SMNVEV (reference sequence). The CDR3 is 18 residues long. The junction had 12 bases not matched to a gene; V was cut back by 4 bases and J by 5 bases. Here the CDR3 DNA reads TGTGCCAGCAGTTCCCCGGGGACTAGCGGGATGGGCGGAGATACGCAGTATTTT. Translating gives CASSSPGTSGMGGDTQYF.

This clone was detected only once. CDR3 sequence: CASRRQGLETYEQYF. The CDR3 DNA is TGTGCCAGCAGAAGACAGGGGTTAGAAACCTACGAGCAGTACTTC. The J gene is TRBJ2-7, the V gene TRBV2; TRBD1 matches at 8 bases. V lost 6 bases to trimming and J lost 2 bases; unmatched junction nucleotides: 9. The germline V gene has CDR1 SNHLY and CDR2 FYNNEI. The CDR3 runs 15 residues. Supplemented by reference TRBV2 and TRBJ2-7, the full variable domain reads EPEVTQTPSHQVTQMGQEVILRCVPISNHLYFYWYRQILGQKVEFLVSFYNNEISEKSEIFDDQFSVERPDGSNFTLKIRSTKLEDSAMYFCASRRQGLETYEQYFGPGTRLTVT.

The chain links TRBV5-4 to TRBJ1-4; 7 bases map to TRBD1. Per the germline V gene, CDR1 is SGHNT and CDR2 is YYREEE (reference sequence). CDR3 size: 14 residues. V lost 4 bases and J lost 2; bases outside the gene matches: 2. The CDR3 sequence: CASSPGGTNEKLFF. As DNA, the CDR3 is TGTGCCAGCAGCCCAGGGGGGACTAATGAAAAACTGTTTTTT.

This sequence joins TRBV6-1 and TRBJ2-7; possibly TRBD2 for D (6 bases). This CDR3 contains 15 residues. Germline loops: CDR1 MNHNS, CDR2 SASEGT. Trimming shortened V by 4 bases and J by 7 bases, and 20 bases separated the two germline ends. CDR3 DNA: TGTGCCAGCAGTGCCGATCCGAGGGGACGGGGGGAGCAGTACTTC. Translated, it gives CASSADPRGRGEQYF.